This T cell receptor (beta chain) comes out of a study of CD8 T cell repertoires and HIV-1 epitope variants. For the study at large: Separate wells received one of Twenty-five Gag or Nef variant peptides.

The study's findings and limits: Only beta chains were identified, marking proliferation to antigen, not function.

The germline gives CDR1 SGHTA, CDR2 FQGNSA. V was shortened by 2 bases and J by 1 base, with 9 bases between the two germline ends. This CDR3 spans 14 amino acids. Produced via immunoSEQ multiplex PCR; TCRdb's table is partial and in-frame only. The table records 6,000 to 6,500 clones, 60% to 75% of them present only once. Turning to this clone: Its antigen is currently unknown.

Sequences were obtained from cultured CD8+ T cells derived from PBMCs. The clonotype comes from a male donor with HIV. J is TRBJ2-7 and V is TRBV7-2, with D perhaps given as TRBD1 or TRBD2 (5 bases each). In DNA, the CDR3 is TGTGCCAGCAGCTTACCGGGGCTGTCCTACGAGCAGTACTTC. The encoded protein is CASSLPGLSYEQYF.